This entry concerns a single TCR beta chain. This CDR3 has 16 residues. Germline V gene data show CDR1 as MNHEY and CDR2 as SMNVEV (reference sequence). The junction had 5 bases not matched to a gene; V was cut back by 5 bases and J by 2 bases. These data originate in a study of blood T cell repertoires in COVID-19. At the level of the study: Collection of acute and convalescent COVID-19 samples took place in the United States, Italy and Spain. PBMCs, B-cell-depleted T cells, or T cells provided the cDNA or gDNA that made up the material.

In the original processing: Amplification of reference gene primers provided the estimated nucleated cell counts. Sequencing used immunoSEQ multiplex PCR; TCRdb keeps in-frame clones, though not all of them. V and J calls and clone size are those listed in that table; D and trimming were worked out from the DNA. The sample holds nearly 35,000 clones, 70% to 85% seen once. This TCR was sampled from a woman aged 60-75 years with acute or convalescent COVID-19. Sequenced: peripheral blood. The rearrangement joins TRBV27 to TRBJ2-7, with TRBD2 identical over 14 bases. In DNA, the CDR3 is TGTGCCAGCAGTAAGGGACTAGCGGGGGCCACCTACGAGCAGTACTTC. Its translation is CASSKGLAGATYEQYF.